This TCR beta chain appears in the sequencing data of a study of blood T cell repertoires in COVID-19. The CDR3 sequence is 14 residues long. Germline CDR1 LNHDA, CDR2 SQIVND (reference sequence). V gave up 2 bases and J gave up 4 bases, with 8 bases separating them. In the study's own analysis: By means of reference gene primer amplification, nucleated cell counts were estimated. Assay used: immunoSEQ multiplex PCR; TCRdb lists only in-frame clones, some missing. V and J calls and clone size are given by that table; D and trimming were obtained from the DNA. The sample lists approximately 90,000 clones, 75% to 85% occurring once.

The receptor was derived from a human donor in a cohort sampled during active COVID-19. The gene calls are TRBV19 and TRBJ2-2; maybe TRBD1 (6 bases). Input material: peripheral blood. The CDR3 is CASSISRGTGELFF. The CDR3, as DNA: TGTGCCAGTAGTATAAGCAGGGGCACCGGGGAGCTGTTTTTT.